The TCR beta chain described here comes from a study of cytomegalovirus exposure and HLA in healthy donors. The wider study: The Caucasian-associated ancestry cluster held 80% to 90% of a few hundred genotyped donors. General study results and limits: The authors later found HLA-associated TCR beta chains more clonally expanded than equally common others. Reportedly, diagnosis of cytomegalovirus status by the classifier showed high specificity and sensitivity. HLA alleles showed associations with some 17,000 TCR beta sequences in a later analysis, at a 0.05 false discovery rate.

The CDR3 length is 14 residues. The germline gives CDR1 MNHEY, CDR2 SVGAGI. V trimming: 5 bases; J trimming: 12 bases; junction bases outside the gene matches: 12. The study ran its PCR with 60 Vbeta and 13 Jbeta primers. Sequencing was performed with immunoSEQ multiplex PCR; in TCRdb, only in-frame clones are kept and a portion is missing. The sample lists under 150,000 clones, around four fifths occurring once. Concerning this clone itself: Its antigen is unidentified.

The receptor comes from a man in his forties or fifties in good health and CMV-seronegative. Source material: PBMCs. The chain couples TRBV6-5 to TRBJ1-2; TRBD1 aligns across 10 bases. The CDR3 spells CASSGQGDRIPHTF. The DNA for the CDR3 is TGTGCCAGCAGTGGACAGGGGGACAGGATTCCGCACACCTTC.